The rows below give T cell receptor beta chains drawn from one sample of a study of cytomegalovirus exposure and HLA in healthy donors. Assay: immunoSEQ multiplex PCR; the TCRdb copy retains only in-frame clones and omits some. The sample yields about 100,000 clones, approximately 79% seen once. Input material: PBMCs. The receptors stem from a woman aged 55-70 years in good health and CMV-seropositive. Both conserved end residues are part of each CDR3. D genes are given only for firm matches. A row's size may be missing; if present it is once, few, many or a size class.

NA	TRBV30	NA	TRBJ2-7	CAWTLGGEQYF	TGTGCCTGGACCCTAGGAGGCGAGCAGTACTTC
NA	TRBV11-3	NA	TRBJ2-7	CASSLRDSISYEQYF	TGTGCCAGCAGCTTGAGGGACTCAATCTCCTACGAGCAGTACTTC
few	TRBV5-1	NA	TRBJ2-7	CASSLAAGNYEQYF	TGCGCCAGCAGCTTGGCCGCTGGAAACTACGAGCAGTACTTC
NA	TRBV19	NA	TRBJ1-5	CASAGFGNQPQHF	TGTGCCAGTGCAGGGTTTGGAAATCAGCCCCAGCATTTT
NA	TRBV19	TRBD1	TRBJ1-1	CASDPGGMNTEAFF	TGTGCCAGCGATCCAGGGGGTATGAACACTGAAGCTTTCTTT
NA	TRBV9	NA	TRBJ2-3	CASSTQLSTDTQYF	TGTGCCAGCAGCACCCAGTTAAGCACAGATACGCAGTATTTT
NA	TRBV27	TRBD2	TRBJ2-7	CASSQLWAGGPNEQYF	TGTGCCAGCAGTCAACTGTGGGCGGGAGGGCCCAACGAGCAGTACTTC
NA	TRBV2	NA	TRBJ1-4	CASTLGGWEKLFF	TGTGCCAGCACCCTTGGGGGGTGGGAAAAACTGTTTTTT
few	TRBV6-5	NA	TRBJ2-7	CASSYSSLIIYEQYF	TGTGCCAGCAGTTACTCGTCGTTAATTATTTACGAGCAGTACTTC
NA	TRBV6-6	TRBD1	TRBJ2-5	CASSRRTGRDSTQYF	TGTGCCAGCAGTCGCCGGACAGGCCGCGACTCGACCCAGTACTTC
NA	TRBV19	NA	TRBJ2-1	CASRSVLGGANEQFF	TGTGCCAGTAGGTCGGTACTAGGAGGTGCCAATGAGCAGTTCTTC
NA	TRBV30	TRBD2	TRBJ2-7	CAWSVTGGRAYEQYF	TGTGCCTGGAGTGTAACGGGCGGGAGGGCGTACGAGCAGTACTTC
NA	TRBV4-1	TRBD2	TRBJ2-4	CASSDIAGDVGNIQYF	TGCGCCAGCAGCGATATAGCGGGAGATGTGGGAAACATTCAGTACTTC
NA	TRBV18	NA	TRBJ1-5	CASSPPGLGNQPQHF	TGTGCCAGCTCACCACCGGGACTTGGGAATCAGCCCCAGCATTTT
NA	TRBV11-2	NA	TRBJ1-1	CASSLAVRGNTEAFF	TGTGCCAGCAGCTTGGCGGTGCGAGGGAACACTGAAGCTTTCTTT
NA	TRBV11-2	NA	TRBJ2-7	CASSFGSYEQYF	TGTGCCAGCAGCTTTGGCAGTTACGAGCAGTACTTC
NA	TRBV4-2	TRBD2	TRBJ2-7	CASSQPGTSGSYEQYF	TGTGCCAGCAGCCAACCCGGGACTAGCGGGAGTTACGAGCAGTACTTC
NA	TRBV19	TRBD1	TRBJ1-5	CASSIFRGLSYQPQHF	TGTGCCAGTAGTATATTCAGGGGGCTTTCCTATCAGCCCCAGCATTTT
NA	TRBV30	NA	TRBJ2-1	CAWSVLDSLLNEQFF	TGTGCCTGGAGTGTACTGGACTCACTTCTCAATGAGCAGTTCTTC
NA	TRBV15	TRBD1	TRBJ2-7	CATSRDGTGVTEQYF	TGTGCCACCAGCAGAGATGGGACAGGGGTTACCGAGCAGTACTTC
NA	TRBV2	TRBD1	TRBJ1-1	CASRGTGLANTEAFF	TGTGCCAGCAGAGGGACAGGGTTAGCGAACACTGAAGCTTTCTTT
once	TRBV13	NA	TRBJ1-3	CASSSRDFRNTIYF	TGTGCCAGCAGCTCCCGGGACTTTCGAAACACCATATATTTT
NA	TRBV5-8	NA	TRBJ2-3	CASSLALQTTSTDTQYF	TGTGCCAGCAGCTTGGCCCTGCAGACTACTAGCACAGATACGCAGTATTTT
NA	TRBV6-5	NA	TRBJ1-1	CATVRGPEAFF	TGTGCCACCGTCAGGGGCCCTGAAGCTTTCTTT
NA	TRBV30	NA	TRBJ2-7	CAWSVGGGYEQYF	TGTGCCTGGAGTGTAGGGGGAGGGTACGAGCAGTACTTC
NA	TRBV27	TRBD1	TRBJ1-1	CASSSTGGLTEAFF	TGTGCCAGCAGTTCGACAGGGGGTCTCACTGAAGCTTTCTTT
NA	TRBV6-5	NA	TRBJ2-2	CASRPYRATGELFF	TGTGCCAGCAGGCCGTACAGGGCCACCGGGGAGCTGTTTTTT